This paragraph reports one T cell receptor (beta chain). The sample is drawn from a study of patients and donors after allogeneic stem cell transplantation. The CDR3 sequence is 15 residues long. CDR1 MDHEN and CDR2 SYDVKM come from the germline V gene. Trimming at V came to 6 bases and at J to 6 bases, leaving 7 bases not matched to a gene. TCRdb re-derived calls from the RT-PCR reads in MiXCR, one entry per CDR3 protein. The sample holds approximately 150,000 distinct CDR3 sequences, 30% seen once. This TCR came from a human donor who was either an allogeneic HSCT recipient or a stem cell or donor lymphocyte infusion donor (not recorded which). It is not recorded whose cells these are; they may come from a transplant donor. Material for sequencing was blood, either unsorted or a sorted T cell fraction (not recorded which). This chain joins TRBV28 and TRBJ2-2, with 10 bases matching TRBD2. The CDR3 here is CASRSSGSPPGELFF. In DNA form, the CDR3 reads TGTGCCAGCAGATCTAGCGGGAGTCCCCCCGGGGAGCTGTTTTTT.